Sequencing of this T cell receptor beta chain was carried out in a study of spatial heterogeneity in lung cancer. This clonotype was observed at least ten times. This beta chain is a stray sequence in a library constructed for alpha chains; its clone size is not meaningful. TCRdb reprocessed the 5' RACE reads with MiXCR, giving one entry per CDR3 protein. The sample includes 9,500 to 12,000 distinct CDR3 sequences, approximately 6.5% of them seen just once. Sample time point: sample taken at primary tumor resection. Unsorted samples of tumor, nontumor lung or frozen PBMC had their whole RNA sequenced. The junction had 8 bases not matched to a gene; V was cut back by 4 bases and J by 9 bases. This CDR3 region has 14 residues. CDR1 is WSHSY and CDR2 is SAAADI in the germline V gene.

This TCR was sampled from a male donor with early-stage non-small cell lung cancer. The chain links TRBV10-2 to TRBJ2-1, with 8 bases matching TRBD2. The sample was PBMCs, taken at surgery. The CDR3 DNA is TGCGCCAGCAGTGGCGGGACTAGTTCGATTGAGCAGTTCTTC. This encodes CASSGGTSSIEQFF.